This T cell receptor beta chain was profiled in a study of monozygotic twins with inflammatory bowel disease (dated by TCRdb to between 2018 and 2020). In terms of the full investigation: A total of some 28 monozygotic twin pairs were included in the full study, comprising nine German pairs (four IBD-concordant, five IBD-discordant) and 19 IBD-discordant Danish pairs. Disease-associated traits were sought mainly through comparisons between IBD patients and their genetically identical healthy co-twins within discordant pairs. Each individual had, on average, about 151 000 unique TCRalpha sequences and 181 000 unique TCRbeta sequences available for analysis. Paper-wide results and their limitations: Fewer clonotypes were shared with other individuals by IBD patients than by healthy twins, most markedly in patients showing signs of disease activity. No single strong signal or clonotype linked to IBD turned up in the results, so the idea that one exists was not supported. Repertoire similarity did not differ between concordant and discordant twins, which could be due to limited statistical power. The analysis was unable to tell different T cell subtypes apart. Because patients received different immunosuppressive treatments, the repertoires may have picked up extra background noise and variability between individuals. A decrease in TCRbeta repertoire diversity, as measured by inverse Simpson index, was observed in IBD patients compared with their healthy co-twins.

The library was prepared using 5' RACE. The input for every TCR library was 3,500 to 4,000 ng of total RNA. For each sample, cDNA synthesis with SMARTScribe reverse transcriptase was split into eight separate reactions. During cDNA synthesis, template switching was used to introduce unique molecular identifiers that contained a 6-nucleotide sample barcode. TCRalpha and TCRbeta cDNA was amplified by two nested PCRs of around 16 and 10 cycles, with bead purification after each PCR. Before amplification, the cDNA was treated with uracil DNA-glycosylase and purified using the QIAquick PCR purification kit. The second PCR added Illumina TruSeq-compatible adapters along with sample-specific barcodes. Library quality and concentration were assessed using TapeStation and Qubit, and 5 ng of each library was pooled. Pooled libraries were sequenced on an Illumina HiSeq2500 single-index Rapid Run with 2 x 100 bp reads and custom sequencing primers. In the source study's methods: PCR and sequencing errors were corrected by UMI-based consensus assembly using MiGEC version 1.2.6. MiXCR version 2.1.1 handled V(D)J alignment, clonotype assembly and CDR3 extraction. Gene usage, clonotype sharing and MAIT/NKT TCR abundance were normalised by analysing the top 1000, 10 000 and 20 000 clonotypes per sample. After downsampling to 27 000 UMIs, diversity was calculated as the inverse Simpson index using the vegan R package. Paired Mann-Whitney U tests were applied to discordant twin pairs, and Benjamini-Hochberg correction was used for multiple testing. TCRdb reprocessed the reads and assigns one entry to each CDR3 protein sequence, leaving out DNA. These V and J calls derive from TCRdb rather than the authors' analysis. The table held for this sample gives a few hundred thousand distinct CDR3 sequences. 2.6% of the sample rests with the top ten.

The CDR3 spans 13 residues, from the cysteine through the phenylalanine. The DNA sequence is not available. CDR1 and CDR2 (DFQATT, SNEGSKA) derive from the germline V gene (reference sequence). From each donor, an approximately 2.4 ml peripheral blood sample was drawn into PAXgene tubes and stored at -80 degrees C. Total RNA was isolated from whole blood with the PAXgene blood miRNA kit on an automated QIAcube, without T cell sorting. Peripheral blood from monozygotic twin pairs, either concordant or discordant for inflammatory bowel disease, underwent deep TCRalpha and TCRbeta repertoire profiling that used unique molecular barcoding. Smoking habits were recorded for all twin pairs, and individuals were classified as current, former or never smokers. As regards this clonotype: Its antigen is still unknown.

The rearranged chain carries TRBV20-1 and TRBJ1-1; TCRdb indicates TRBD1, and absent DNA this call remains unverified. This TCR was sampled from a human donor with ulcerative colitis or Crohn's disease, or a healthy co-twin of an affected twin (not recorded which). Sequencing was performed on blood. This receptor carries the CDR3 CSARWAASTEAFF.